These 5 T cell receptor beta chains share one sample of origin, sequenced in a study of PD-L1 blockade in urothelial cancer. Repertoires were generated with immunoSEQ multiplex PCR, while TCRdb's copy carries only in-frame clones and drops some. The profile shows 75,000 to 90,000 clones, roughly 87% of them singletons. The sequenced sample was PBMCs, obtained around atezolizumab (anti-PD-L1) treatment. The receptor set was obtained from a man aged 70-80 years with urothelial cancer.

The CDR3 bases are TGTGCCAGCAGTGAAGCGGCAGGCTACGAGCAGTACTTC. Amino acids: CASSEAAGYEQYF. The rearrangement links TRBV6-1 to TRBJ2-7; D uncertain. The CDR3 extends over 13 amino acids. The V end was cut by 0 bases, the J end by 3 bases, with 6 bases between. Germline loops: CDR1 MNHNS, CDR2 SASEGT.

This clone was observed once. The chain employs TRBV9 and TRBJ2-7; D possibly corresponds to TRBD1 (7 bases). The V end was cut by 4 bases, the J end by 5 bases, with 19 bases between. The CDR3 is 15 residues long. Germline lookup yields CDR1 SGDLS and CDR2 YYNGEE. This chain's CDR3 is CASSLGAGGLDEQYF. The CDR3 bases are TGTGCCAGCAGCCTTGGGGCAGGGGGACTCGACGAGCAGTACTTC.

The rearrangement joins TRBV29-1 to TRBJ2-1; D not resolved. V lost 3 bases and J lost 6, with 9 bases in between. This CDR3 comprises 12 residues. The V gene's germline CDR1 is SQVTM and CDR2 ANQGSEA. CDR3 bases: TGCAGCGTTGATTCCTCGGTCAATGAGCAGTTCTTC. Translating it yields CSVDSSVNEQFF.

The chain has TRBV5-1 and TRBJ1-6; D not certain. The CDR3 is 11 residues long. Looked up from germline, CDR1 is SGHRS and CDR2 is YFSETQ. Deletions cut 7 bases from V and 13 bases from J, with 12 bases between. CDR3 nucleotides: TGCGCCAGCCGGGGTTGCGCGCCCCTCCACTTT. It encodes CASRGCAPLHF.

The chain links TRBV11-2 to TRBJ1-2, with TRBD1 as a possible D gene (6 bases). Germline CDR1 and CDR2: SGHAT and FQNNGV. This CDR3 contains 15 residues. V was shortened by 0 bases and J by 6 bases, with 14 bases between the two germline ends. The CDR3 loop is CASSLDRGGSHGYTF. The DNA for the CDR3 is TGTGCCAGCAGCTTAGATCGGGGGGGCTCTCATGGCTACACCTTC.